A few counts support the clone carrying this T cell receptor beta chain. Amplified TCR beta CDR3 regions came from RNA transcripts. Initially, a first-round RT-PCR of the TCR CDR3 employed the HTBI primer set. One entry per CDR3 protein results from TCRdb running MiXCR on the multiplex PCR reads. Among approximately 300,000 distinct CDR3 sequences, about a sixth were seen once, and the ten largest hold just over 55%. Germline V gene lookup returns CDR1 MNHNS and CDR2 SASEGT. V was trimmed by 6 bases and J by 0 bases, leaving 6 bases between them. This CDR3 spans 13 amino acids. Active moderate-to-severe ophthalmopathy, Clinical Activity Score at least 3, NOSPECS at least 4, under 3 months' duration. Extraction of PBMCs used 9 to 10 ml of fresh peripheral blood. The data originate from a study of T cells in Graves' hyperthyroidism and ophthalmopathy.

Input material: blood. This TCR was recovered from a woman aged 60-75 years with Graves' ophthalmopathy. This sequence joins TRBV6-1 and TRBJ1-5; the D is unclear. The CDR3 loop is CASRDHSNQPQHF. The CDR3 DNA reads TGTGCCAGCAGAGACCATAGCAATCAGCCCCAGCATTTT.